This entry is about one T cell receptor (beta chain). This clone was seen only once. Its antigen target is currently unknown. Base-call qualities are not available, and no considerably larger clone is one nucleotide away. Explained via the paper, the time point label denotes: about a year on ibrutinib. For TCR beta library preparation, around 2 micrograms of genomic DNA were isolated from cryopreserved PBMCs. Longitudinal blood samples from CLL patients on ibrutinib monotherapy underwent high-throughput TCR beta sequencing. The patients took part in an open-label, single-center phase 2 trial of ibrutinib monotherapy. Each clonotype received, on average, around 10x coverage in deep resolution sequencing performed on a MiSeq, where the target depth lay between 1 in 1 million and 1 in 200,000 T cells. TCR beta libraries were generated with the immunoSEQ hsTCRB Kit. The authors' pipeline ran thus. The data were analyzed with ImmunoSEQ Analyzer and ImmunoSEQ Data Assistant, and V, D and J gene assignments followed IMGT definitions. Clonality, with values ranging from 0 to 1, was calculated as one minus the normalized Shannon entropy of productive rearrangement frequencies. Only overrepresented clonotypes making up at least 0.05% of the repertoire of each patient were included in the public clonotype analysis. Repertoires from thirteen age-matched healthy donors in immuneACCESS were used as clonality controls. TCRdb retrieved this table from immuneACCESS and kept in-frame rearrangements only. Not all clones are present; in checked studies, unresolved V genes account for under half, and no reason is known for the remainder. Clone size and the V and J calls come from that table; the DNA yielded D and trimming. The sample includes under 200,000 clones, with 70% to 85% observed a single time. In total, the top ten clones hold roughly 1.9% of the sample.

These data come from a study of cytotoxic CD8 clonotypes in ibrutinib-treated CLL (dated by TCRdb to the early 2020s). Regarding the study in general: In this cohort, 15 patients were treatment-naive and ten to eleven were relapsed/refractory, while roughly 17 had unmutated IGHV. Samples averaged about 260,000 productive templates and 90,000 to 100,000 productive rearrangements. Of the 86 people in the trial, about 27 had longitudinal samples available. Responses were partial in some 24 patients and complete in 2; after median roughly 69 months follow-up, about 14 stayed in remission and approximately twelve progressed. Cryopreserved peripheral blood mononuclear cells were obtained prior to treatment, at the time of response, and at either disease progression or sustained remission. Every remission and progressive disease sample was obtained while ibrutinib was still being received by the patients. Samples at response were collected after a median of about 12 months of treatment, with a range of about 6 to 40 months. Overall results and qualifications from the work: An increase in clonality was observed at ibrutinib response, with clonality remaining stable during sustained remission and falling back toward baseline at progression. Sampling times were not matched between patients in sustained remission and patients whose disease was progressing, and lymph node repertoires were not examined. Public clonotypes were rare and either shrank or stayed stable during treatment, and the rise in clonality at ibrutinib response reflected expansion of private clonotypes. Baseline clonality was found to be higher than that of age-matched healthy donors and was strongly correlated with circulating CD8+ T-cell counts.

This receptor was taken from a human donor with chronic lymphocytic leukemia. This specimen consisted of PBMCs, obtained after 12 months of ibrutinib treatment.

The CDR3: CASRTDRDYEQYF. The sequence in DNA is TGTGCCAGCAGAACTGACAGAGACTACGAGCAGTACTTC. The sequence links TRBV28 to TRBJ2-7; a tentative D call is TRBD1 (5 bases match). The cysteine opens and the phenylalanine closes a CDR3 of 13 amino acids. The kept DNA is CDR3 alone, 39 bases in frame from the first base. The germline V gene supplies CDR1 MDHEN and CDR2 SYDVKM. Trimming takes 6 bases from V and 3 bases from J, and the germline ends sit 12 bases apart.